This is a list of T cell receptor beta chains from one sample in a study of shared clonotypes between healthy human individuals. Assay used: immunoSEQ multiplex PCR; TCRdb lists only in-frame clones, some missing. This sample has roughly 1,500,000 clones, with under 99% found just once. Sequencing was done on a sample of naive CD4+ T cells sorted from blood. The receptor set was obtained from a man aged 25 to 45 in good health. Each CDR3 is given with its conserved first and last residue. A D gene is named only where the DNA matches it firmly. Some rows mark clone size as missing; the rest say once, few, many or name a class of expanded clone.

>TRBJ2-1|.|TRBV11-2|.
TGTGCCAGCAGCTTATTGACAGGCGATGAGCAGTTCTTC
CASSLLTGDEQFF
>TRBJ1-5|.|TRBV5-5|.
TGTGCCAGCAGCCCCACGCAGGTTCAGCCCCAGCATTTT
CASSPTQVQPQHF
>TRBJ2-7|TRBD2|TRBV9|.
TGTGCCAGCAGCGAGCTAGCGGGAGGATCAGAGCAGTACTTC
CASSELAGGSEQYF
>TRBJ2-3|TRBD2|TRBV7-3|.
TGTGCCAGCAGCTCTTCACAAGCGGGAGTGACGCAGTATTTT
CASSSSQAGVTQYF
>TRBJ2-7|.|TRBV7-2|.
TGTGCCAGCAGCGACCCAGGGGTCGAGCAGTACTTC
CASSDPGVEQYF
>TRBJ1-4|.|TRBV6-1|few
TGTGCCAGCAGTGACGCACAGAGCGGAAAACTGTTTTTT
CASSDAQSGKLFF
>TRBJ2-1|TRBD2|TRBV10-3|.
TGTGCCATCAGTGAGACTAGCGGGAGCGGTGAGCAGTTCTTC
CAISETSGSGEQFF
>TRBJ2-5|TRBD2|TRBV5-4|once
TGTGCCAGCAGCGCCGGACTAGGTCGGGAGACCCAGTACTTC
CASSAGLGRETQYF
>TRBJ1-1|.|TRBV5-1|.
TGCGCCAGCAGCTTGGATAGGCGCCGTTGGGGCCCGAACACTGAAGCTTTCTTT
CASSLDRRRWGPNTEAFF
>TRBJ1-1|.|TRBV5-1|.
TGCGCCAGCAGATTCGACCTTGAAGCTTTCTTT
CASRFDLEAFF
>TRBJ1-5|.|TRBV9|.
TGTGCCAGCAGCGTAACGGAGGGTGGTCAGCCCCAGCATTTT
CASSVTEGGQPQHF
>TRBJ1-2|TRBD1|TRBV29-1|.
TGCAGCGTGAGGACAGGCGACTATGGCTACACCTTC
CSVRTGDYGYTF
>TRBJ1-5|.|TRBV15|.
TGTGCCACCAGCAGCCGGGACAACCATCAATATCGGCCCCAGCATTTT
CATSSRDNHQYRPQHF
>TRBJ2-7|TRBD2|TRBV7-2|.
TGTGCCAGCAGGCAAACTAGCGGGAGAGGGACCGAGCAGTACTTC
CASRQTSGRGTEQYF
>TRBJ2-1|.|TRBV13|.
TGTGCCAGCAGCTTAAAGAGACTAGAGTTGCACAATGAGCAGTTCTTC
CASSLKRLELHNEQFF
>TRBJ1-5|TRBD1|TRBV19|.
TGTGCCAGTAGTACCCGGGACAGGGTGGGTCAGCCCCAGCATTTT
CASSTRDRVGQPQHF
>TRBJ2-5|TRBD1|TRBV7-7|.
TGTGCCAGCAGTACCGGGACAGTCCAAGAGACCCAGTACTTC
CASSTGTVQETQYF
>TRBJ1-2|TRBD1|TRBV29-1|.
TGCAGCGCTACCACCGACAGGGGCAACTATGGCTACACCTTC
CSATTDRGNYGYTF
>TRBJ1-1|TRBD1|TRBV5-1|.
TGCGCCAGCAGCTCGGGACAGGGGACTGAAGCTTTCTTT
CASSSGQGTEAFF
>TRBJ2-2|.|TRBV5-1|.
TGCGCCAGCAGCTTAGGCAGGGGCGACGGGGAGCTGTTTTTT
CASSLGRGDGELFF
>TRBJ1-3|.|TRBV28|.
TGTGCCAGCAGTTTAACGGCTGGAAACACCATATATTTT
CASSLTAGNTIYF
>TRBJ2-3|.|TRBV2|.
TGTGCCAGCAGGAGACTTGAGGGCACAGATACGCAGTATTTT
CASRRLEGTDTQYF
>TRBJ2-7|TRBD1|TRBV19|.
TGTGCCAGTAGTACCAGCAACAGGGGCAAAAGCTACGAGCAGTACTTC
CASSTSNRGKSYEQYF
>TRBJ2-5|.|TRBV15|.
TGTGCCACCAGCAGAGGCCCGGAGCCGGGACTTTATGTGGAGACCCAGTACTTC
CATSRGPEPGLYVETQYF
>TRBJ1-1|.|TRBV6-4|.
TGTGCCAGCAGCCAGAAGCTCAACACTGAAGCTTTCTTT
CASSQKLNTEAFF
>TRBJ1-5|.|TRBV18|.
TGTGCCAGCTCACCGGGCGGGTTGCAAAATCAGCCCCAGCATTTT
CASSPGGLQNQPQHF
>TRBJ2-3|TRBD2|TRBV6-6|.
TGTGCCAGCATCCGGACTAGCGGGAGGGGTCGTGATACGCAGTATTTT
CASIRTSGRGRDTQYF
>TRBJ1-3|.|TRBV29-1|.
TGCAGCGTCGGGGGCTCTGGAAACACCATATATTTT
CSVGGSGNTIYF
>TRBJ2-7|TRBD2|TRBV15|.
TGTGCCACCAGTCCCGGGCGGGAGCCCCACGAGCAGTACTTC
CATSPGREPHEQYF
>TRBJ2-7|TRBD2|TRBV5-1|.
TGCGCCAGCAGCTTGGAAGGAGGCGGGAGGAGCTACGAGCAGTACTTC
CASSLEGGGRSYEQYF
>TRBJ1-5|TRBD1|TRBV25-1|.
TGTGCCAGCAGTGACCGGACAGGGGGTGATCAGCCCCAGCATTTT
CASSDRTGGDQPQHF
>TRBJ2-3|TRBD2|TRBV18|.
TGTGCCAGCTCACCGATGGGCGGGAGCTACACAGATACGCAGTATTTT
CASSPMGGSYTDTQYF
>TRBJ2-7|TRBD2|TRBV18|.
TGTGCCAGCTCCCTCGGGCGGGAGGTTACCTACGAGCAGTACTTC
CASSLGREVTYEQYF
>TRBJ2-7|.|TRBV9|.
TGTGCCAGCAGCCCTCTACCCTCCTACGAGCAGTACTTC
CASSPLPSYEQYF
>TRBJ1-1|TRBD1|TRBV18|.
TGTGCCAGCTCCGGGACAGGGGGTTGGTACACTGAAGCTTTCTTT
CASSGTGGWYTEAFF
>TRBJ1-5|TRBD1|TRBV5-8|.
TGTGCCAGCAGCTTGGCCAGGGGGGGTCAGCCCCAGCATTTT
CASSLARGGQPQHF
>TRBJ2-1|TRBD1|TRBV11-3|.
TGTGCCAGCAGCTTAGGACAGGGCACCTACAATGAGCAGTTCTTC
CASSLGQGTYNEQFF
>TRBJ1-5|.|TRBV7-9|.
TGTGCCAGCAGCCACGAGGAGGGTACGAATCAGCCCCAGCATTTT
CASSHEEGTNQPQHF
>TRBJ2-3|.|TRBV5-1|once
TGCGCCAGCAGCTGGGGTAGCACAGATACGCAGTATTTT
CASSWGSTDTQYF
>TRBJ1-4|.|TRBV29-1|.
TGCAGCGTCGCCTCCCCGGGTAGGGATAATGAAAAACTGTTTTTT
CSVASPGRDNEKLFF
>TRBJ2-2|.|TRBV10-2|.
TGCGCCAGCAGGAATAGGGCCGGGGAGCTGTTTTTT
CASRNRAGELFF
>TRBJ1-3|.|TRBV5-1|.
TGCGCCAGCAGCCCCGGACAGATTTCTGGAAACACCATATATTTT
CASSPGQISGNTIYF
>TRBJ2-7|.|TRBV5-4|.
TGTGCCAGCAAGCCTAGTTCCTACGAGCAGTACTTC
CASKPSSYEQYF
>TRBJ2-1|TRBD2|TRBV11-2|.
TGTGCCAGCAGCCCTAGCGGGAGATCCTACAATGAGCAGTTCTTC
CASSPSGRSYNEQFF
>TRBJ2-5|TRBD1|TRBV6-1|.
TGTGCCAGCTACAGGGACAGGGGGTATGAGACCCAGTACTTC
CASYRDRGYETQYF
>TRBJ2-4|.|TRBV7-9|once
TGTGCCAGCAGCTTACAGGGCAGCGGGAACATTCAGTACTTC
CASSLQGSGNIQYF